This is a list of T cell receptor beta chains from one sample in a study of CXCR3-negative and CXCR3-positive naive CD8 T cells. From the 5' RACE reads, TCRdb lists one entry per CDR3 protein and no DNA. The sample holds more than 50,000 distinct CDR3 sequences. Source material: naive CXCR3- CD8+ T cells from blood. These receptors originate from a human donor in good health. Some clones in this sample may be carry-over from other donors' samples. Both conserved end residues are part of each CDR3. Fields, in order: J gene, V gene, CDR3 protein.

TRBJ2-3	TRBV7-3	CASSLTRDRGREDTQYF
TRBJ2-7	TRBV7-3	CASSPAGGGYEQYF
TRBJ2-1	TRBV6-4	CASSDGGANNEQFF
TRBJ2-3	TRBV4-3	CASKSGHGNIDTQYF
TRBJ2-2	TRBV6-5	CASTNKNTGELFF
TRBJ2-7	TRBV7-8	CASSLGQGFDEQYF
TRBJ2-7	TRBV29-1	CSVRWTGDGTSGSNEQYF
TRBJ1-1	TRBV9	CASSARNTEAFF
TRBJ2-7	TRBV7-6	CASSLGQGITYEQYF
TRBJ2-7	TRBV7-7	CASPVQGTPTNLYEQYF
TRBJ2-7	TRBV7-9	CASSFRSYEQYF
TRBJ2-7	TRBV5-5	CASSPKAGGSYEQYF
TRBJ2-1	TRBV29-1	CSVGGGQGYNEQFF
TRBJ2-7	TRBV29-1	CSVRGGFSYEQYF
TRBJ1-5	TRBV23-1	CASSQSRRGKDNQPQHF
TRBJ2-7	TRBV5-1	CASSLGREDEQYF
TRBJ2-7	TRBV15	CAPSRVGGHLLYEQYF
TRBJ2-1	TRBV6-2/TRBV6-3	CASSYLTSGGPNEQFF
TRBJ2-3	TRBV20-1	CSARVLSVSTDTQYF
TRBJ2-7	TRBV12-3/TRBV12-4	CASSLSTGIHEQYF
TRBJ2-7	TRBV5-6	CASSRSYGTEQYF
TRBJ2-3	TRBV9	CASSGSGGPADTQYF
TRBJ2-2	TRBV12-3/TRBV12-4	CASSLPRLNTGELFF
TRBJ2-1	TRBV27	CASSQRSVWNEQFF
TRBJ1-2	TRBV29-1	CSVVGDYGYTF
TRBJ2-4	TRBV7-9	CASSLDPFVQYF
TRBJ2-7	TRBV7-2	CASSSENWDEQYF
TRBJ2-1	TRBV12-3/TRBV12-4	CASSLVGAEQFF
TRBJ2-7	TRBV14	CASSWGQGGAYEQYF
TRBJ1-2	TRBV29-1	CSVPNNYGYTF
TRBJ2-7	TRBV12-3/TRBV12-4	CASSFVGDLSYEQYF
TRBJ2-5	TRBV29-1	CSVHDTAETQYF
TRBJ2-1	TRBV7-9	CASSLIGGARHEQFF
TRBJ2-7	TRBV12-3/TRBV12-4	CASSLGQGTYEQYF
TRBJ1-5	TRBV29-1	CSVPMDSYQPQHF
TRBJ2-3	TRBV7-4	CASSLAQPSTDTQYF
TRBJ2-1	TRBV28	CASSLSSVVRDEQFF
TRBJ2-6	TRBV6-5	CASDATGGRYSGANVLTF
TRBJ2-7	TRBV29-1	CSVRVPVPREPYEQYF
TRBJ2-2	TRBV15	CATSGGEVSNTGELFF
TRBJ2-7	TRBV29-1	CSVGVGQGFNEQYF
TRBJ1-2	TRBV12-5	CASRKRGDGYTF
TRBJ1-1	TRBV20-1	CSARDLRAAEAFF
TRBJ2-4	TRBV13	CASSPGTGGLAKNIQYF
TRBJ2-1	TRBV6-5	CASSYSRRGGLNEQFF
TRBJ1-6	TRBV18	CASSPPWGGFGSPLHF
TRBJ1-5	TRBV29-1	CSVGGSRGDQPQHF
TRBJ2-5	TRBV5-1	CASTYTSGRSYQETQYF
TRBJ2-1	TRBV19	CASSIDHTWNYNEQFF
TRBJ2-7	TRBV28	CASSSSLPYEQYF
TRBJ2-7	TRBV5-6	CASSIRHSRYEQYF
TRBJ2-3	TRBV7-9	CASSLAVGFGSQYF
TRBJ2-5	TRBV28	CASSFPPRQEETQYF
TRBJ2-7	TRBV6-2/TRBV6-3	CASVSRTVGFREWSYEQYF
TRBJ1-5	TRBV10-3	CAISPRDARGGQPQHF
TRBJ1-1	TRBV12-3/TRBV12-4	CASSLVRGNTEAFF
TRBJ2-1	TRBV29-1	CSVETSSYNEQFF
TRBJ1-1	TRBV5-1	CASSLQGGVWTEAFF
TRBJ2-1	TRBV24-1	CATSDDWTSGTNEQFF